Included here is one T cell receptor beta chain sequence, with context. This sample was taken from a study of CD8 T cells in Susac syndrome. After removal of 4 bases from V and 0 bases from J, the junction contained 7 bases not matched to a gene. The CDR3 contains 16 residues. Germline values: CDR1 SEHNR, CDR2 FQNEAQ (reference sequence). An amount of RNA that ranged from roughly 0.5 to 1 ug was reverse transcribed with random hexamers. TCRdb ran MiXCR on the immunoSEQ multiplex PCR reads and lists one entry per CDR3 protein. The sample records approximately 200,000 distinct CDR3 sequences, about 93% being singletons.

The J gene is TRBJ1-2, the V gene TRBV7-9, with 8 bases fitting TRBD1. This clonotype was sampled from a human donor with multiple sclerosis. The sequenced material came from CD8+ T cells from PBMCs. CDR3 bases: TGTGCCAGCAGCTCGGCAAGGGACAGGTCTAACTATGGCTACACCTTC. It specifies CASSSARDRSNYGYTF. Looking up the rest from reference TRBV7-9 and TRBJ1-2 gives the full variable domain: DTGVSQNPRHKITKRGQNVTFRCDPISEHNRLYWYRQTLGQGPEFLTYFQNEAQLEKSRLLSDRFSAERPKGSFSTLEIQRTEQGDSAMYLCASSSARDRSNYGYTFGSGTRLTVV.